Shown below are 10 T cell receptor beta chains from a single sample sequenced in a study of Ad26.COV2.S vaccination and SARS-CoV-2 variants. Treatment defined: roughly 19 received Ad26.COV2.S at low or high dose, single or two shots; roughly five received placebo; per-sample allocation not given. Samples analyzed were those drawn on day 63 after the first vaccine or placebo injection. The protocol was immunoSEQ multiplex PCR, while the TCRdb copy is restricted to in-frame clones and leaves out a portion. The sample yields about 400,000 clones, 80% to 90% seen once. The sample consisted of peripheral blood, taken in a trial of Ad26.COV2.S vaccine versus placebo. The receptor source for this set is a person aged 18 to 65 who received the Ad26.COV2.S COVID-19 vaccine or a placebo.

The genes are TRBV2 and TRBJ1-6; a possible D gene is TRBD1 (6 bases). V gave up 7 bases and J gave up 5 bases, with 15 bases separating them. CDR1 is SNHLY, CDR2 FYNNEI, per germline. This CDR3 is built from 15 residues. The CDR3 nucleotides read TGTGCCAGCACCTTAGGGGGGACTAATAATTCACCCCTCCACTTT. This encodes CASTLGGTNNSPLHF.

The chain is built from TRBV18 and TRBJ2-7; 12 positions agree with TRBD2. CDR1 is KGHSH, CDR2 LQKENI, per germline. CDR3 length equals 14 residues. Germline trimming cut 6 bases from V and 3 bases from J; bases unmatched to any gene: 3. The CDR3 protein is CASSPGLAGYEQYF. The DNA of the CDR3 is TGTGCCAGCTCGCCGGGACTAGCGGGCTACGAGCAGTACTTC.

This sequence joins TRBV7-9 and TRBJ1-2; D ambiguous. Trimming took off 4 bases at V and 10 bases at J, with 7 bases between the two ends. Germline V lookup: CDR1 SEHNR, CDR2 FQNEAQ (reference sequence). This CDR3 spans 10 amino acids. The CDR3: CASSWQSYTF. DNA for the CDR3: TGTGCCAGCAGCTGGCAGTCCTACACCTTC.

The chain employs TRBV4-3 and TRBJ2-2, with 8 bases fitting TRBD2. After removal of 0 bases from V and 6 bases from J, the junction contained 12 bases not matched to a gene. The CDR3 is 18 amino acids. Looked up from germline, CDR1 is LGHNA and CDR2 is YSLEER. In nucleotides, the CDR3 is TGCGCCAGCAGCCAAGACCCCGTGACCGGGGGGGCCCCCGGGGAGCTGTTTTTT. Its protein is CASSQDPVTGGAPGELFF.

This clone came up once. Distinct nucleotide sequences in the sample also encode this CDR3. The chain employs TRBV5-4 and TRBJ2-5, with D perhaps TRBD2 (6 bases). Trimming cost V 0 bases and J 5 bases, with 11 bases left between them. The CDR3 is 14 amino acids. CDR1 is SGHNT, CDR2 YYREEE, per germline (reference sequence). CDR3 loop: CASSLEGAGETQYF. Written as DNA, the CDR3 is TGTGCCAGCAGCTTGGAAGGGGCGGGGGAGACCCAGTACTTC. Supplemented by reference TRBV5-4 and TRBJ2-5, the full variable domain reads ETGVTQSPTHLIKTRGQQVTLRCSSQSGHNTVSWYQQALGQGPQFIFQYYREEENGRGNFPPRFSGLQFPNYSSELNVNALELDDSALYLCASSLEGAGETQYFGPGTRLLVL.

This rearrangement joins TRBV3-1 (or the pseudogene TRBV3-2) to TRBJ2-7; the match to TRBD1 covers 7 bases. CDR3 length: 15 residues. The V and J ends lost 3 bases and 2 bases, in that order; junction bases with no gene match: 7. Germline V lookup: CDR1 LGHDT, CDR2 YNNKEL (reference sequence). CDR3 loop: CASSHPGGPPYEQYF. For the CDR3, the DNA is TGTGCCAGCAGCCACCCAGGGGGACCTCCCTACGAGCAGTACTTC.

CDR3 amino acids: CASSLAGGTNTGELFF. The CDR3 DNA reads TGCGCCAGCAGCTTGGCGGGGGGAACGAACACCGGGGAGCTGTTTTTT. The V and J genes are TRBV5-1 and TRBJ2-2; 7 bases agree with TRBD2. Per the germline V gene, CDR1 is SGHRS and CDR2 is YFSETQ. V lost 0 bases and J lost 0; bases outside the gene matches: 2. The CDR3 extends over 16 amino acids.

V and J are TRBV5-6 and TRBJ2-5, with TRBD1 matching 8 bases. V gave up 4 bases and J gave up 3 bases; unmatched junction bases: 5. Looked up from germline, CDR1 is SGHDT and CDR2 is YYEEEE. This CDR3 is 14 amino acids long. For the CDR3, the DNA is TGTGCCAGCAGCGGAAACAGGGGGGAAGAGACCCAGTACTTC. Translating gives CASSGNRGEETQYF.

The CDR3 sequence is CASRLGGSGGPTNEKLFF. CDR3 sequence (DNA): TGTGCAAGTCGCTTAGGGGGTTCGGGCGGACCAACTAATGAAAAACTGTTTTTT. V is TRBV12-2 and J is TRBJ1-4. TRBV12-2 is recorded as a pseudogene. The CDR3 has 18 amino acids.

V usage is TRBV19 and J usage is TRBJ2-2, with 10 nucleotides matching TRBD1. J gave up 5 bases and V 11 bases, and 8 bases lay outside the gene matches. The CDR3 totals 14 residues. Looked up from germline, CDR1 is LNHDA and CDR2 is SQIVND (reference sequence). The CDR3 loop reads CAGGTGAGTGELFF. The CDR3 coding sequence is TGTGCCGGAGGGACAGGGGCTGGGACCGGGGAGCTGTTTTTT.